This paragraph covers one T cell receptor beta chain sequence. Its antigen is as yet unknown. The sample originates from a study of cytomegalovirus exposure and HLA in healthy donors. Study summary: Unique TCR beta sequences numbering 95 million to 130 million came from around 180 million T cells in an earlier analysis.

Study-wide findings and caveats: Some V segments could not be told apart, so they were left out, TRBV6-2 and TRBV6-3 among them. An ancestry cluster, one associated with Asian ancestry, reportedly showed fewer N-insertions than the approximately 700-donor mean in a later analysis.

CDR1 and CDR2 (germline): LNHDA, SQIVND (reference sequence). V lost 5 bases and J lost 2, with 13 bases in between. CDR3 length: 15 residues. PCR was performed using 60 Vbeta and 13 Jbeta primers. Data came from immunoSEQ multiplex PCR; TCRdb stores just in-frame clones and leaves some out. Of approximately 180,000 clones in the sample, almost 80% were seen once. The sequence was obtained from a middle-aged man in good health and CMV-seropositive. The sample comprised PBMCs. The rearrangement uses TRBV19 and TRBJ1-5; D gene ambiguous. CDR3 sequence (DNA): TGTGCCAGTAGTTACGACAAGGTGGGCAATCAGCCCCAGCATTTT. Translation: CASSYDKVGNQPQHF.